This T cell receptor beta chain was captured by sequencing in a study of memory CD4+ T cells and cytomegalovirus serostatus. Single viable CD3+CD4+CD8-CD45RO+ cells were sorted as the memory CD4+ T cells. The assay was immunoSEQ multiplex PCR, and TCRdb's table has in-frame clones only and misses some. Among around 60,000 clones listed, over 60% were seen once. The sample taken for sequencing was memory CD4+ T cells from blood. The clonotype comes from an adult in good health and CMV-seronegative.

The CDR3 nucleotides are TGCGCCAGCAGCCCGGGACTAACCACAGATACGCAGTATTTT. Its translation: CASSPGLTTDTQYF. The chain couples TRBV5-1 to TRBJ2-3; 7 bases are shared with TRBD2. J gave up 2 bases and V 4 bases, and 4 bases lay outside the gene matches. Germline V gene sequence: CDR1 SGHRS, CDR2 YFSETQ. The CDR3 has 14 residues. The full variable domain, completed using reference TRBV5-1 and TRBJ2-3, is KAGVTQTPRYLIKTRGQQVTLSCSPISGHRSVSWYQQTPGQGLQFLFEYFSETQRNKGNFPGRFSGRQFSNSRSEMNVSTLELGDSALYLCASSPGLTTDTQYFGPGTRLTVL.